This is a list of T cell receptor beta chains from one sample in a study of T cell responses to AZD1222 COVID-19 vaccine. Assay used: immunoSEQ multiplex PCR; TCRdb lists only in-frame clones, some missing. The sample has 200,000 or so clones, around 86% seen once. The sequencing here drew on peripheral blood, taken on day 0 of MenACWY control vaccination. Receptors were obtained from an adult in good health. The CDR3 runs from the conserved cysteine through the conserved F or W. The order of the fields is clone size, V gene, J gene, D gene, CDR3 DNA, CDR3 protein. The D gene is left open where the match is weak. Size is omitted from some rows. Given values are once, few, many or a class for expanded clones.

clone size: .
V gene: TRBV5-6
J gene: TRBJ2-2
D gene: .
CDR3 DNA: TGTGCCAGCAGCCCCGACCGGGGACGGAACACCGGGGAGCTGTTTTTT
CDR3 protein: CASSPDRGRNTGELFF

clone size: .
V gene: TRBV5-1
J gene: TRBJ2-6
D gene: .
CDR3 DNA: TGCGCCACCGCCTCAGGGGCCAACGTCCTGACTTTC
CDR3 protein: CATASGANVLTF

clone size: .
V gene: TRBV19
J gene: TRBJ2-5
D gene: TRBD2
CDR3 DNA: TGTGCCAGTACACGTGGCGGGGGGGCCCGGGAGACCCAGTACTTC
CDR3 protein: CASTRGGGARETQYF

clone size: .
V gene: TRBV7-2
J gene: TRBJ1-2
D gene: .
CDR3 DNA: TGTGCCAGCAGCTTAGGACAGACTAACTATGGCTACACCTTC
CDR3 protein: CASSLGQTNYGYTF

clone size: .
V gene: TRBV12-3/TRBV12-4
J gene: TRBJ2-5
D gene: TRBD1
CDR3 DNA: TGTGCCAGCAGCTGGACAGGGAAAGAGACCCAGTACTTC
CDR3 protein: CASSWTGKETQYF

clone size: .
V gene: TRBV19
J gene: TRBJ2-1
D gene: TRBD2
CDR3 DNA: TGTGCCAGTAGGACGGGGGGAGGCAATGAGCAGTTCTTC
CDR3 protein: CASRTGGGNEQFF

clone size: .
V gene: TRBV10-3
J gene: TRBJ2-5
D gene: .
CDR3 DNA: TGTGCCATCAGGAGGCAGGGACCTCAAGAGACCCAGTACTTC
CDR3 protein: CAIRRQGPQETQYF

clone size: .
V gene: TRBV4-3
J gene: TRBJ2-7
D gene: .
CDR3 DNA: TGCGCCAGCAGCCCAGGGTCAGGGAGCTCCTACGAGCAGTACTTC
CDR3 protein: CASSPGSGSSYEQYF

clone size: .
V gene: TRBV2
J gene: TRBJ1-2
D gene: .
CDR3 DNA: TGTGCCAGCAGTGGGTGGATCGGCGGAGATGGCTACACCTTC
CDR3 protein: CASSGWIGGDGYTF

clone size: .
V gene: TRBV3-1/TRBV3-2
J gene: TRBJ2-1
D gene: .
CDR3 DNA: TGTGCCAGCAGCCAAGAGAGCGAGGATGAGCAGTTCTTC
CDR3 protein: CASSQESEDEQFF

clone size: .
V gene: TRBV7-9
J gene: TRBJ2-7
D gene: .
CDR3 DNA: TGTGCCAGCACCCGCGAGAGCATCGACTCCTACGAGCAGTACTTC
CDR3 protein: CASTRESIDSYEQYF

clone size: .
V gene: TRBV6-2/TRBV6-3
J gene: TRBJ2-1
D gene: .
CDR3 DNA: TGTGCCAGCAGTTTGGCAGCTTCCTACAATGAGCAGTTCTTC
CDR3 protein: CASSLAASYNEQFF

clone size: .
V gene: TRBV5-4
J gene: TRBJ1-4
D gene: .
CDR3 DNA: TGTGCCAGCAGCACGGGACGGAAGAATGAAAAACTGTTTTTT
CDR3 protein: CASSTGRKNEKLFF

clone size: .
V gene: TRBV10-3
J gene: TRBJ1-5
D gene: TRBD1
CDR3 DNA: TGTGCCATCAGGGACAGGGGCAATCAGCCCCAGCATTTT
CDR3 protein: CAIRDRGNQPQHF

clone size: .
V gene: TRBV6-2/TRBV6-3
J gene: TRBJ2-5
D gene: .
CDR3 DNA: TGTGCCAGCAGTTTAATGCAAGAGACCCAGTACTTC
CDR3 protein: CASSLMQETQYF

clone size: .
V gene: TRBV25-1
J gene: TRBJ1-2
D gene: .
CDR3 DNA: TGTGCCAGCAGTCCCGTGTCCAACTATGGCTACACCTTC
CDR3 protein: CASSPVSNYGYTF

clone size: .
V gene: TRBV2
J gene: TRBJ1-2
D gene: .
CDR3 DNA: TGTGCCAGCAAGGGGGGCGGCTACACCTTC
CDR3 protein: CASKGGGYTF

clone size: .
V gene: TRBV2
J gene: TRBJ1-6
D gene: TRBD1
CDR3 DNA: TGTGCCAGCAGAGGGACAGGGGGCTCCTATAATTCACCCCTCCACTTT
CDR3 protein: CASRGTGGSYNSPLHF

clone size: .
V gene: TRBV19
J gene: TRBJ2-2
D gene: .
CDR3 DNA: TGTGCCAGTAGTAAATCCGGGGAGCTGTTTTTT
CDR3 protein: CASSKSGELFF

clone size: .
V gene: TRBV4-1
J gene: TRBJ1-4
D gene: .
CDR3 DNA: TGCGCCAGCAGCCAAGATCGTTGGGGTAATGAAAAACTGTTTTTT
CDR3 protein: CASSQDRWGNEKLFF

clone size: .
V gene: TRBV6-5
J gene: TRBJ1-4
D gene: TRBD1
CDR3 DNA: TGTGCCAGCAGCTTAACAGGGGAAAATGAAAAACTGTTTTTT
CDR3 protein: CASSLTGENEKLFF

clone size: .
V gene: TRBV7-9
J gene: TRBJ1-3
D gene: TRBD1
CDR3 DNA: TGTGCCAGCAGCGACAGGGCTGGAAACACCATATATTTT
CDR3 protein: CASSDRAGNTIYF

clone size: .
V gene: TRBV28
J gene: TRBJ2-1
D gene: .
CDR3 DNA: TGTGCCAGCAGTAACTCTGGGGACCGTCGGTACAATGAGCAGTTCTTC
CDR3 protein: CASSNSGDRRYNEQFF

clone size: .
V gene: TRBV7-2
J gene: TRBJ2-1
D gene: .
CDR3 DNA: TGTGCCAGCAGCAGACGACAGCTACTCAACAATGAGCAGTTCTTC
CDR3 protein: CASSRRQLLNNEQFF

clone size: .
V gene: TRBV9
J gene: TRBJ1-3
D gene: .
CDR3 DNA: TGTGCCAGCAGCGTGAGCTCTGGAAACACCATATATTTT
CDR3 protein: CASSVSSGNTIYF

clone size: .
V gene: TRBV5-1
J gene: TRBJ2-3
D gene: .
CDR3 DNA: TGCGCCAGCAGTTCGGGCGACCTCCGGGATACGCAGTATTTT
CDR3 protein: CASSSGDLRDTQYF

clone size: .
V gene: TRBV11-2
J gene: TRBJ2-7
D gene: TRBD1
CDR3 DNA: TGTGCCAGCAGCTTTGACAGGGGGTACGAGCAGTACTTC
CDR3 protein: CASSFDRGYEQYF

clone size: .
V gene: TRBV3-1/TRBV3-2
J gene: TRBJ2-1
D gene: TRBD1
CDR3 DNA: TGTGCCAGCAGCCAGAGTGGGGGCAGGGGGCAGGGGCAGTTCTTC
CDR3 protein: CASSQSGGRGQGQFF

clone size: .
V gene: TRBV5-1
J gene: TRBJ1-3
D gene: TRBD1
CDR3 DNA: TGCGCCAGCAGCTTGGCTCCGACAGGGGATGGAAACACCATATATTTT
CDR3 protein: CASSLAPTGDGNTIYF

clone size: once
V gene: TRBV6-4
J gene: TRBJ2-3
D gene: .
CDR3 DNA: TGTGCCAGCAGTGAAAGCGGGAGCACAGATACGCAGTATTTT
CDR3 protein: CASSESGSTDTQYF

clone size: .
V gene: TRBV30
J gene: TRBJ1-3
D gene: .
CDR3 DNA: TGTGCCTGGACCCGTGTTGCAGGAAACACCATATATTTT
CDR3 protein: CAWTRVAGNTIYF

clone size: few
V gene: TRBV2
J gene: TRBJ1-1
D gene: .
CDR3 DNA: TGTGCCAGCACCGCGGAGGGGGGGACTGAAGCTTTCTTT
CDR3 protein: CASTAEGGTEAFF

clone size: .
V gene: TRBV5-1
J gene: TRBJ2-7
D gene: TRBD2
CDR3 DNA: TGCGCCAGCAGCTCCTCATGGGGGGGCGAGCAGTACTTC
CDR3 protein: CASSSSWGGEQYF

clone size: .
V gene: TRBV7-2
J gene: TRBJ2-7
D gene: .
CDR3 DNA: TGTGCCAGCCAGGCGGGCTACGAGCAGTACTTC
CDR3 protein: CASQAGYEQYF

clone size: .
V gene: TRBV6-5
J gene: TRBJ2-7
D gene: .
CDR3 DNA: TGTGCCAGCAGACTCGGGACAACATACGAGCAGTACTTC
CDR3 protein: CASRLGTTYEQYF

clone size: .
V gene: TRBV2
J gene: TRBJ2-6
D gene: TRBD1
CDR3 DNA: TGTGCCAGCGTCCGGGACAGCAACTCTGGGGCCAACGTCCTGACTTTC
CDR3 protein: CASVRDSNSGANVLTF

clone size: .
V gene: TRBV4-3
J gene: TRBJ1-4
D gene: .
CDR3 DNA: TGCGCCAGCAGCCCCGATCCAGGGGCCCTTAATGAAAAACTGTTTTTT
CDR3 protein: CASSPDPGALNEKLFF

clone size: .
V gene: TRBV11-2
J gene: TRBJ2-5
D gene: .
CDR3 DNA: TGTGCCAGCAGCCGCCCTGGGGCTGAGACCCAGTACTTC
CDR3 protein: CASSRPGAETQYF

clone size: .
V gene: TRBV9
J gene: TRBJ2-1
D gene: .
CDR3 DNA: TGTGCCAGCAGCGGCATCGGGTACAATGAGCAGTTCTTC
CDR3 protein: CASSGIGYNEQFF

clone size: few
V gene: TRBV7-2
J gene: TRBJ1-4
D gene: TRBD1
CDR3 DNA: TGTGCCAGCAGCCCGGGACAGGGACCTAATGAAAAACTGTTTTTT
CDR3 protein: CASSPGQGPNEKLFF

clone size: .
V gene: TRBV11-2
J gene: TRBJ2-1
D gene: TRBD2
CDR3 DNA: TGTGCCAGCAGCTCCGGTTCCACGGGAGGCAATGAGCAGTTCTTC
CDR3 protein: CASSSGSTGGNEQFF

clone size: .
V gene: TRBV27
J gene: TRBJ1-6
D gene: .
CDR3 DNA: TGTGCCAGCAGTCCCCCAGGGCTTAATTCACCCCTCCACTTT
CDR3 protein: CASSPPGLNSPLHF

clone size: once
V gene: TRBV28
J gene: TRBJ1-1
D gene: .
CDR3 DNA: TGTGCCAGCAGTTTACCGTTGAACACTGAAGCTTTCTTT
CDR3 protein: CASSLPLNTEAFF

clone size: .
V gene: TRBV5-6
J gene: TRBJ2-3
D gene: .
CDR3 DNA: TGTGCCAGCAGCTTAGTCCCTACGTCAGGGGCAGATACGCAGTATTTT
CDR3 protein: CASSLVPTSGADTQYF

clone size: .
V gene: TRBV10-3
J gene: TRBJ1-2
D gene: TRBD1
CDR3 DNA: TGTGCCATCAGTGAGAATCCCACCGTCGCAGGGGGATCGGATGGCTACACCTTC
CDR3 protein: CAISENPTVAGGSDGYTF

clone size: .
V gene: TRBV6-2/TRBV6-3
J gene: TRBJ2-1
D gene: TRBD1
CDR3 DNA: TGTGCCAGCAGTTACACACCCGGGACAGGGGCGAAAATGGATGAGCAGTTCTTC
CDR3 protein: CASSYTPGTGAKMDEQFF

clone size: .
V gene: TRBV7-9
J gene: TRBJ2-1
D gene: .
CDR3 DNA: TGTGCCAGCAGACCCGGGAACTCCTACAATGAGCAGTTCTTC
CDR3 protein: CASRPGNSYNEQFF

clone size: .
V gene: TRBV28
J gene: TRBJ1-5
D gene: .
CDR3 DNA: TGTGCCAGCAGTTCCCCGGGAGGGGAGTATAGCAATCAGCCCCAGCATTTT
CDR3 protein: CASSSPGGEYSNQPQHF

clone size: .
V gene: TRBV28
J gene: TRBJ1-1
D gene: .
CDR3 DNA: TGTGCCAGCAGTTTATGGGGGGCAATTGGTAATGCCACTGAAGCTTTCTTT
CDR3 protein: CASSLWGAIGNATEAFF